This TCR beta chain was sequenced in a study of response to subunit inactivated influenza vaccine. MiXCR, run by TCRdb on the RT-PCR reads, gives a single entry per CDR3 protein. Among 710,000 or so distinct CDR3 sequences, approximately 14% were seen once, and the ten largest hold approximately 10%. The table lists this clonotype with a few counts. As yet, its antigen is unknown. Study findings and constraints: After each seasonal influenza vaccination, few new T cells are recruited, the authors suggested.

Material: PBMCs from blood, obtained approximately 13 days after vaccination. The receptor's source is a man in his forties or fifties who received an inactivated influenza vaccine.

CDR3 DNA sequence: TGTGCCAGCAGTTATTGGGCGCGGGGAAGCCAGAACAAAGAGACCCAGTACTTC. Amino acids: CASSYWARGSQNKETQYF. The chain uses TRBV6-5 and TRBJ2-5; D possibly corresponds to TRBD2 (6 bases). The germline V and J ends were trimmed by 3 bases and 3 bases, with 23 bases remaining between them. The CDR3 loop spans 18 amino acids. Germline loops: CDR1 MNHEY, CDR2 SVGAGI.